This T cell receptor beta chain was sequenced in a study of blood T cells in healthy people across ages. Study information: Roughly one uniquely barcoded beta molecule per two T cells was captured. Findings and limits, study-wide: Age advanced and TCR beta diversity per million T cells fell, roughly linearly.

CDR3 size: 14 residues. Germline values: CDR1 LNHDA, CDR2 SQIVND (reference sequence). Trimming took 4 bases from V and 7 from J, leaving 11 bases between them. Primed by a sample-barcoded 5' primer and a J-beta primer mix, a second PCR proceeded for 7 to 11 cycles. TCRdb reanalysed the 5' RACE reads using MiXCR and keeps one entry per CDR3 protein. The data hold about 1,400,000 distinct CDR3 sequences, with roughly 40% observed a single time. For this clonotype: Its antigen is currently unknown.

Donor samples were obtained from healthy Caucasian individuals from Russia, aged about 6 to 100. Each sample gave at least 6 million isolated PBMCs. The chain is built from TRBV19 and TRBJ1-6; D is unclear. This clonotype was sampled from a woman under 30 in good health. The sample taken for sequencing was blood. CDR3: CASSRATINSPLHF. The CDR3 region has the DNA TGTGCCAGTAGTAGGGCGACGATCAATTCACCCCTCCACTTT.